This entry lists 27 T cell receptor beta chains sequenced from one sample in a study of early T cells in non-severe SARS-CoV-2 infection. MiXCR, run by TCRdb on the 5' RACE reads, gives a single entry per CDR3 protein. Of roughly 60,000 distinct CDR3 sequences listed, around 12% are singletons. Sequenced: whole blood. These receptors came from an adult who was a healthcare worker with PCR-confirmed SARS-CoV-2 infection or an uninfected control (not recorded which).

The gene calls are TRBV10-3 and TRBJ2-7; the match to TRBD1 covers 8 bases. The CDR3 consists of 12 residues. V was clipped by 6 bases and J by 7 bases; unmatched bases: 5. CDR1 is ENHRY, CDR2 SYGVKD, per germline. As DNA, the CDR3 is TGTGCCATCAGGACAGGGGACGGGGAGCAGTACTTC. It yields the protein CAIRTGDGEQYF.

The chain recombines TRBV4-2 with TRBJ1-1, with D tentatively TRBD1 (5 bases). Germline loops: CDR1 LGHNA, CDR2 YNFKEQ. The ends were cut back, 0 bases at V and 4 bases at J, with 18 bases in the middle. The CDR3 length is 17 residues. CDR3: CASSQEFTGAKTTEAFF. As DNA, the CDR3 is TGTGCCAGCAGCCAAGAATTCACCGGGGCCAAGACCACTGAAGCTTTCTTT.

This clonotype was seen only a few times. This rearrangement joins TRBV5-1 to TRBJ1-3; D is ambiguous. This CDR3 contains 14 residues. Trimming removed 0 bases from V and 4 bases from J, with 8 bases in between. From germline, CDR1 is SGHRS and CDR2 YFSETQ. The DNA for the CDR3 is TGCGCCAGCAGCTTGGTAGGGTACGGAAACACCATATATTTT. Protein product: CASSLVGYGNTIYF.

This clonotype was detected only a few times. The rearrangement uses TRBV5-3 and TRBJ2-7; the D gene is possibly TRBD1 (6 bases). TRBV5-3 is reported as an ORF; its role is uncertain. The CDR3 has 15 residues. V lost 10 bases to trimming and J lost 1 base, with 21 bases between them. The chain's CDR3 is CACRPPGDESYEQYF. The CDR3 region has the DNA TGTGCCTGCCGCCCCCCAGGGGATGAATCCTACGAGCAGTACTTC.

This clonotype was recorded many times. The chain uses TRBV28 and TRBJ1-5; no definite D call. In germline, CDR1 is MDHEN, CDR2 SYDVKM. V dropped 2 bases and J dropped 0 bases, with 8 bases sitting between them. The CDR3 consists of 15 residues. CDR3 DNA sequence: TGTGCCAGCAGTTTAGGCGGGAATAGCAATCAGCCCCAGCATTTT. Its translation is CASSLGGNSNQPQHF.

A few counts support this clonotype. This sequence joins TRBV7-9 and TRBJ2-7, with 9 bases lining up with TRBD1. With 4 bases clipped from V and 10 bases from J, the junction kept 5 bases outside the gene matches. This CDR3 is 12 amino acids long. Germline loops: CDR1 SEHNR, CDR2 FQNEAQ (reference sequence). CDR3 sequence reads: CASSWGQGEQYF. In nucleotides, the CDR3 is TGTGCCAGCAGCTGGGGACAGGGCGAACAGTACTTC. Looking up the rest from reference TRBV7-9 and TRBJ2-7 gives the full variable domain: DTGVSQNPRHKITKRGQNVTFRCDPISEHNRLYWYRQTLGQGPEFLTYFQNEAQLEKSRLLSDRFSAERPKGSFSTLEIQRTEQGDSAMYLCASSWGQGEQYFGPGTRLTVT.

This clonotype was counted ten times or more. The V call is TRBV9, the J call TRBJ2-3; D may be TRBD1 or TRBD2 (5 bases each). CDR1 SGDLS and CDR2 YYNGEE come from the germline V gene. The CDR3 runs 15 residues. Trimming left V 0 bases short and J 0 bases short, with 8 bases between. CDR3 sequence reads: CASSVDGASTDTQYF. The CDR3 coding sequence is TGTGCCAGCAGCGTAGACGGGGCTAGCACAGATACGCAGTATTTT.

There are many counts of this clonotype. The chain has TRBV6-5 and TRBJ1-6; no clear D gene. The CDR3 has 17 amino acids. V lost 6 bases to trimming and J lost 7 bases, with 22 bases between them. Germline CDR1 reads MNHEY; CDR2 reads SVGAGI. The CDR3 coding sequence is TGTGCCAGCAGCCCCCCCCACAGAAAGGATATGAATTCACCCCTCCACTTT. This sequence encodes CASSPPHRKDMNSPLHF.

The chain is built from TRBV20-1 and TRBJ1-1, with D unresolved. There are 13 residues in the CDR3. V was cut by 1 base and J by 7 bases, with 13 bases left in between. Germline assignment: CDR1 DFQATT and CDR2 SNEGSKA (reference sequence). The CDR3 sequence: CSARGVNEDEAFF. CDR3 nucleotide sequence: TGCAGTGCTAGAGGCGTGAACGAGGATGAAGCTTTCTTT.

The chain couples TRBV30 to TRBJ2-3; D gene uncertain. Germline V gene lookup returns CDR1 GTSNPN and CDR2 SVGIG (reference sequence). V was shortened by 0 bases and J by 2 bases, with 9 bases between the two germline ends. This CDR3 comprises 14 residues. DNA for the CDR3: TGTGCCTGGAGTGTACCCCCTTACACAGATACGCAGTATTTT. This codes for CAWSVPPYTDTQYF.

At least ten counts were recorded for this clonotype. The chain couples TRBV6-1 to TRBJ2-3; the match to TRBD2 covers 15 bases. The CDR3 sequence is 17 residues long. Per germline, CDR1 MNHNS and CDR2 SASEGT. Trimming cost V 5 bases and J 4 bases; bases outside gene matches: 7. For the CDR3, the DNA is TGTGCCAGCAGTTCCCAGGGACTAGCGGGGGGCGCAGATACGCAGTATTTT. It yields the protein CASSSQGLAGGADTQYF.

This clonotype turned up a few times. The chain carries TRBV19 and TRBJ2-2; 8 bases match TRBD1. With V trimmed by 3 bases and J by 6 bases, 6 bases remained unmatched. Germline V gene sequence: CDR1 LNHDA, CDR2 SQIVND (reference sequence). The CDR3 runs 15 residues. The CDR3 nucleotides read TGTGCCAGTAGTATGGTAACGACAGGGGCCGGGGAGCTGTTTTTT. Its translation: CASSMVTTGAGELFF.

The chain uses TRBV4-1 and TRBJ1-2; D gene uncertain. Trimming shortened V by 1 base and J by 2 bases, and 14 bases separated the two germline ends. This CDR3 is built from 16 residues. Germline V lookup: CDR1 MGHRA, CDR2 YSYEKL. DNA for the CDR3: TGCGCCAGCAGCCAAGTTGGAGGGAATCCGAACTATGGCTACACCTTC. Amino acid sequence: CASSQVGGNPNYGYTF.

This clonotype was seen only a few times. The rearrangement uses TRBV3-2 and TRBJ2-1; the table gives TRBD2 as D, unverified against the DNA. TRBV3-2 is described as a pseudogene. This CDR3 is built from 14 residues. The CDR3 reads CASSQGRGGTEQFF. The CDR3 region has the DNA TGTGCCAGCAGCCAAGGGCGGGGGGGCACTGAGCAGTTCTTC.

This chain uses TRBV20-1 with TRBJ2-5; a weak D match, TRBD1 (6 bases). The germline V gene has CDR1 DFQATT and CDR2 SNEGSKA (reference sequence). V lost 5 bases to trimming and J lost 2 bases, with 15 bases between them. The CDR3 extends over 14 amino acids. Here the CDR3 DNA reads TGCAGTGCTGGGGATACGGGACAACAAGAGACCCAGTACTTC. Its protein is CSAGDTGQQETQYF.

The chain couples TRBV5-1 to TRBJ2-2; possible D gene TRBD1, 6 bases. V shed 5 bases and J shed 2 bases, with 10 bases lying between them. The CDR3 has 14 residues. CDR1 and CDR2 from the germline V gene are SGHRS and YFSETQ. CDR3 amino acids: CASRRDTNTGELFF. Here the CDR3 DNA reads TGCGCCAGCAGACGGGACACTAACACCGGGGAGCTGTTTTTT.

This clonotype turned up a few times. The rearrangement joins TRBV5-1 to TRBJ2-5, with TRBD1 identical over 8 bases. V was pared by 3 bases and J by 4 bases, with 5 bases of the junction left unmatched. The length of the CDR3 is 14 residues. The germline V gene encodes CDR1 SGHRS and CDR2 YFSETQ. The CDR3 reads CASSSGQGRETQYF. CDR3 nucleotide sequence: TGCGCCAGCAGCTCCGGACAGGGTAGAGAGACCCAGTACTTC.

Turning to this clonotype: Since a much larger clone is just one base distant, this may be a read error. V usage is TRBV7-2 and J usage is TRBJ2-3; D is perhaps TRBD1 or TRBD2 (5 bases each). This CDR3 has 14 amino acids. The ends were cut back, 7 bases at V and 1 base at J, with 12 bases in the middle. The germline V gene encodes CDR1 SGHTA and CDR2 FQGNSA. The DNA for the CDR3 is TGTGCCAGCACCCCAGTGGGGGGCACAGATACGCAGTATTTT. Its protein is CASTPVGGTDTQYF.

The CDR3 loop reads CASTGGSNTGELFF. The CDR3 DNA reads TGTGCCAGCACGGGCGGATCGAACACCGGGGAGCTGTTTTTT. This rearrangement joins TRBV9 to TRBJ2-2; D gene ambiguous. This CDR3 region has 14 residues. V was pared by 6 bases and J by 0 bases, with 9 bases between. Germline V lookup: CDR1 SGDLS, CDR2 YYNGEE.

This clonotype was seen more than once but under ten times. This rearrangement joins TRBV11-2 to TRBJ2-1; D gene unclear. The CDR3 is 16 amino acids. CDR1 and CDR2 (germline): SGHAT, FQNNGV. Trimming pared 0 bases from V and 4 bases from J, leaving 13 bases between. The CDR3 region has the DNA TGTGCCAGCAGCTTAGAATCGATCAACCCGTACAATGAGCAGTTCTTC. Protein product: CASSLESINPYNEQFF.

V is TRBV29-1 and J is TRBJ2-5; D is perhaps TRBD1 (6 bases). The V gene's germline CDR1 is SQVTM and CDR2 ANQGSEA. Trimming took 4 bases from V and 4 from J, leaving 10 bases between them. The length of the CDR3 is 12 residues. The CDR3 spells CSVAQGRETQYF. The CDR3 nucleotides are TGCAGCGTTGCGCAGGGGAGAGAGACCCAGTACTTC.

This clonotype was observed a handful of times. The chain couples TRBV4-1 to TRBJ1-4; D unclear. Germline V gene lookup returns CDR1 MGHRA and CDR2 YSYEKL. Trimming took 5 bases from V and 6 from J, leaving 19 bases between them. CDR3 length: 16 amino acids. This CDR3 reads CASSARQADGDEKLFF. The CDR3 DNA sequence: TGCGCCAGCAGCGCCCGTCAGGCGGACGGAGATGAAAAACTGTTTTTT.

This clonotype was picked up many times. CDR3 sequence (DNA): TGCAGTGCTGTTACAGGGGTGGGCACTGAAGCTTTCTTT. Translation: CSAVTGVGTEAFF. J is TRBJ1-1 and V is TRBV20-1; 7 bases fit TRBD1. V lost 5 bases, J lost 4 bases, and 7 bases stayed unmatched. The CDR3 contains 13 residues. Germline CDR1 and CDR2: DFQATT and SNEGSKA (reference sequence).

This chain links TRBV6-5 with TRBJ1-1, with D possibly matching TRBD1 (6 bases). Germline-derived CDR1 and CDR2 are MNHEY and SVGAGI. The CDR3 is made up of 15 amino acids. V lost 7 bases and J lost 0, with 15 bases in between. CDR3 in amino acids: CASTRGGQLNTEAFF. Here the CDR3 DNA reads TGTGCCAGCACTCGAGGGGGGCAGTTGAACACTGAAGCTTTCTTT.

This chain uses TRBV10-1 with TRBJ2-3, with TRBD2 as a possible D gene (6 bases). Trimming left V 6 bases short and J 3 bases short, with 13 bases between. The CDR3 sequence is 14 residues long. In germline, CDR1 is WNHNN, CDR2 SYGVQD (reference sequence). CDR3 sequence: CASSRDLPTDTQYF. Written as DNA, the CDR3 is TGCGCCAGCAGCCGGGACTTACCGACAGATACGCAGTATTTT.

The chain couples TRBV6-2 or TRBV6-3 to TRBJ2-3, with TRBD2 identical over 11 bases. The germline gives CDR1 MNHEY, CDR2 SVGEGT. The CDR3 loop spans 14 amino acids. V lost 5 bases and J lost 9; bases outside the gene matches: 7. The CDR3 sequence: CASSPGTSGGTQYF. The CDR3 DNA reads TGTGCCAGCAGTCCCGGGACTAGCGGAGGGACGCAGTATTTT.

This clonotype was picked up a small number of times. This chain uses TRBV12-3 or TRBV12-4 with TRBJ1-1; TRBD1 is a possible D gene (5 bases). CDR3 length equals 15 residues. Deletions cut 5 bases from V and 1 base from J, with 14 bases between. Written as DNA, the CDR3 is TGTGCCAGCAGTACAGAAGGGACCCAGAACACTGAAGCTTTCTTT. It encodes CASSTEGTQNTEAFF.